This T cell receptor (beta chain) was sequenced in a study of T cell responses to AZD1222 COVID-19 vaccine. Concerning this clone itself: Its cognate antigen is unknown.

Study results and limitations: Females outnumbered males among donors, who were mostly white British; clonal diversity was possibly underestimated. Recipients of AZD1222 seropositive at baseline numbered only six or seven. Spike-specific TCR depth and breadth grew after two AZD1222 doses.

TCRdb keeps only in-frame clones here, not all; method: immunoSEQ multiplex PCR. The table includes 95,000 to 100,000 clones, roughly 86% detected once. The germline V and J ends were trimmed by 6 bases and 5 bases, with 16 bases remaining between them. Germline CDR1 is MNHEY and CDR2 is SMNVEV (reference sequence). This CDR3 spans 14 amino acids. The sample was peripheral blood, taken 28 days after the second AZD1222 dose. The receptor's source is an adult who received the AZD1222 COVID-19 vaccine. The chain uses TRBV27 and TRBJ1-1; D is unresolved. The CDR3 sequence: CASRGVDFLTEAFF. The DNA of the CDR3 is TGTGCCAGCAGAGGAGTTGATTTTCTTACTGAAGCTTTCTTT.